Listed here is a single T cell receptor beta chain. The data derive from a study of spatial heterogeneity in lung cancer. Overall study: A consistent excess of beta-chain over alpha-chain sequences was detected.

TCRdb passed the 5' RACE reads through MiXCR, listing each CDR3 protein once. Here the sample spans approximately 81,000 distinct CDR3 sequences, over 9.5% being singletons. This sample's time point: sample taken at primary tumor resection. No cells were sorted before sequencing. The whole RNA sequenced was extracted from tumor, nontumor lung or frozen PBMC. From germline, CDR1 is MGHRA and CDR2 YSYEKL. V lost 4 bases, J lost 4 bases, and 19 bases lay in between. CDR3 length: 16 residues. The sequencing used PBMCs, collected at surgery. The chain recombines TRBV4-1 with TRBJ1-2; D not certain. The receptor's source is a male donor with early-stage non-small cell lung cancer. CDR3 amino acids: CASSRREDDTSYGYTF. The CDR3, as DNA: TGCGCCAGCAGCCGCCGAGAAGACGACACCAGCTATGGCTACACCTTC.